A single T cell receptor beta chain is shown here with its context. Study processing details: From reference gene primer amplification, estimates of nucleated cell counts were derived. TCRdb's table, derived via immunoSEQ multiplex PCR, lists solely in-frame clones and lacks some. V, J and clone size were drawn from that table, and D and trimming were deduced from the DNA. The table lists around 94,000 clones, about nine tenths of them singletons. The data were taken from a study of blood T cell repertoires in COVID-19. Overall study: The origin of the acute and convalescent COVID-19 samples was the United States, Italy and Spain. Sources were T cells, B-cell-depleted T cells, or PBMCs; the material itself was cDNA or gDNA.

CDR3 length: 15 residues. Germline CDR1 and CDR2: SSHAT and FNYEAQ (reference sequence). Trimming took 1 base from V and 4 from J, leaving 13 bases between them. This chain connects TRBV7-7 to TRBJ2-5, with TRBD2 as a possible D gene (5 bases). The sample was peripheral blood. The receptor comes from a man aged 18 to 30 with acute or convalescent COVID-19. CDR3 sequence reads: CASSLERTRTETQYF. In DNA, the CDR3 is TGTGCCAGCAGCTTAGAAAGGACTCGTACAGAGACCCAGTACTTC.